This T cell receptor beta chain comes out of a study of post-analysis software for immune sequencing data. Prepared TCR beta cDNA libraries contained unique molecular identifiers. It was from roughly 1 to 10 million T cells that some 460,000 cDNA molecules came. TCRdb recomputed calls from the PCR reads with MiXCR, one row per CDR3 protein. The sample consists of about 770,000 distinct CDR3 sequences, 35% to 55% of them appearing once. Whole-study findings and limits: Compared with controls, patients had more of 4 to 6 TRBV segments, including TRBV5-6, TRBV5-1 and TRBV20-1. Multiple sclerosis patients showed significantly lower normalized Chao1 diversity than controls did. Strong co-clustering by F measure linked samples that shared a preparation batch.

In germline, CDR1 is SGHVS, CDR2 FQNEAQ. Trimming removed 5 bases from V and 4 bases from J; junction bases left unmatched: 9. The CDR3 totals 18 residues. The table lists this clonotype with a few counts. The target antigen is unknown. Sequenced: blood. This TCR was recovered from a girl aged 5-17 years with multiple sclerosis. The chain is built from TRBV7-8 and TRBJ2-6; 12 bases agree with TRBD2. The DNA for the CDR3 is TGTGCCAGCAGCCACAGACTAGCGGGAGTGGCGGGGGCCAACGTCCTGACTTTC. It codes for CASSHRLAGVAGANVLTF.